This T cell receptor beta chain originates from a study of vaccination and CD4 T cells after COVID-19. As to treatment: roughly 10-day PBMC culture with coronavirus spike peptide pools or control peptides (ViraFEST assay). Of note for this clonotype: Its antigen is unknown.

In germline, CDR1 is SGHTA, CDR2 FQGNSA. Trimming shortened V by 5 bases and J by 0 bases, and 11 bases separated the two germline ends. CDR3 length: 15 residues. Cultured CD4+ T cell DNA underwent sequencing with the Oncomine TCR Beta short-read assay. TCRdb reprocessed the PCR reads via MiXCR and lists one record per CDR3 protein. Counted here are about 16,000 distinct CDR3 sequences, over 45% occurring once; the ten biggest clones make up about 12%. J is TRBJ2-1 and V is TRBV7-2; D is ambiguous. This sequence originates from a human donor who had recovered from COVID-19. Specimen: CD4+ T cells from blood, cultured in vitro. CDR3 loop: CASSPTAHSYNEQFF. The CDR3 DNA follows: TGTGCCAGCAGCCCGACTGCGCACTCCTACAATGAGCAGTTCTTC.